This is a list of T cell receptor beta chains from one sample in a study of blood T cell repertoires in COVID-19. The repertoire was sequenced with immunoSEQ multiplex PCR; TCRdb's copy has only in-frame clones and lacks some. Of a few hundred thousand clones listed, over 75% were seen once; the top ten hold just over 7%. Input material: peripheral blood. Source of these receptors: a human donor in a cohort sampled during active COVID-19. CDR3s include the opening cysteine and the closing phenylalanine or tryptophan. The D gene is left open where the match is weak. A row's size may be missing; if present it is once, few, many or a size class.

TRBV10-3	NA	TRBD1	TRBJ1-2	TGTGCCATCAGTTCCGGGACAGGGAGCTATGGCTACACCTTC	CAISSGTGSYGYTF
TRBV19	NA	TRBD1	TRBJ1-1	TGTGCCAGTAGTATGTTTGGACGACAGGGGCTTATGGCTTTCTTT	CASSMFGRQGLMAFF
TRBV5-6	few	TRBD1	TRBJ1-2	TGTGCCAGCAGCCTAGGACAGGGGCCCTTTAACTATGGCTACACCTTC	CASSLGQGPFNYGYTF
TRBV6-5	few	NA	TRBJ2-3	TGTGCCATCGTGGACAGAAACACAGATACGCAGTATTTT	CAIVDRNTDTQYF
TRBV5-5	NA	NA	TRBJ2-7	TGTGCCAGCAGCCACAACACCTACGAGCAGTACTTC	CASSHNTYEQYF
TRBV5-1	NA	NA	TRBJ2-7	TGCGCCAGCAGCGAGGATGTCTACGAGCAGTACTTC	CASSEDVYEQYF
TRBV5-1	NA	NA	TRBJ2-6	TGCGCCAGCAGCTTGATAGGACAGAACTCTGGGGCCAACGTCCTGACTTTC	CASSLIGQNSGANVLTF
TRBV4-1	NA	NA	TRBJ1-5	TGCGCCAGCAGCCAAGTAACAGGGAATCAGCCCCAGCATTTT	CASSQVTGNQPQHF
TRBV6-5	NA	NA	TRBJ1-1	NA	CASSSSGTEAFF
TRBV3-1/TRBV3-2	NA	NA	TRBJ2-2	TGTGCCAGCAGCCAAGATAGGAACACCGGGGAGCTGTTTTTT	CASSQDRNTGELFF
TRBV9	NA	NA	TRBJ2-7	TGTGCCAGCAGCGCCGGACAATTCGACGAGCAGTACTTC	CASSAGQFDEQYF
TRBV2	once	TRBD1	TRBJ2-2	TGTGCCAGCAGTTCTACTCCGGGACAGGGGACCGGGGAGCTGTTTTTT	CASSSTPGQGTGELFF
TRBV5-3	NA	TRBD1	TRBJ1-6	TGTGCCAGAAGCCTCAACATGGGACGGACAGGACCTCGTAATTCGTCCCTCCACTTT	CARSLNMGRTGPRNSSLHF
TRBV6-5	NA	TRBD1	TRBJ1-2	TGTGCCAGCAGTCGGGACAGGGAGTACTATGGCTACACCTTC	CASSRDREYYGYTF
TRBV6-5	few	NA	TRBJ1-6	TGTGCCAGCAGTTACTCGAATCAGGGAGGATCACCCCTCCACTTT	CASSYSNQGGSPLHF
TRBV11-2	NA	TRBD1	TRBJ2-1	TGTGCCAGCAGCCTAGGACAGGGGCATTACAATGAGCAGTTCTTC	CASSLGQGHYNEQFF
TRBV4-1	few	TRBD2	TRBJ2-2	TGCGCCAGCAGCTTGGGACTAGCGGGGGGGCCAGACACCGGGGAGCTGTTTTTT	CASSLGLAGGPDTGELFF